This T cell receptor beta chain was obtained from a study of blood T cells in healthy people across ages. Findings and caveats of the study: In older individuals, TCR beta diversity per million T cells was lower, falling roughly linearly with age.

Germline CDR1 is SGDLS and CDR2 is YYNGEE. The ends lost 0 bases at V and 3 bases at J; junction bases unmatched: 5. The CDR3 contains 15 residues. The sample, 7.5 to 10 milliliters of peripheral blood, was drawn from each donor. PBMCs, at least 7 million per sample, were isolated. The authors ran a second PCR of about 6 to 12 cycles using a sample-barcoded 5' primer and a J-beta primer mix. Each CDR3 protein is one row after TCRdb ran MiXCR on the 5' RACE reads. This table holds approximately 670,000 distinct CDR3 sequences, about 43% found once. This clonotype was seen a handful of times. Its antigen is unidentified.

The rearrangement links TRBV9 to TRBJ2-7, with 8 bases fitting TRBD2. The source is an older man in good health. Sequenced: blood. The CDR3 is CASSVATSELYEQYF. The CDR3 coding sequence is TGTGCCAGCAGCGTAGCGACTAGCGAACTCTACGAGCAGTACTTC.